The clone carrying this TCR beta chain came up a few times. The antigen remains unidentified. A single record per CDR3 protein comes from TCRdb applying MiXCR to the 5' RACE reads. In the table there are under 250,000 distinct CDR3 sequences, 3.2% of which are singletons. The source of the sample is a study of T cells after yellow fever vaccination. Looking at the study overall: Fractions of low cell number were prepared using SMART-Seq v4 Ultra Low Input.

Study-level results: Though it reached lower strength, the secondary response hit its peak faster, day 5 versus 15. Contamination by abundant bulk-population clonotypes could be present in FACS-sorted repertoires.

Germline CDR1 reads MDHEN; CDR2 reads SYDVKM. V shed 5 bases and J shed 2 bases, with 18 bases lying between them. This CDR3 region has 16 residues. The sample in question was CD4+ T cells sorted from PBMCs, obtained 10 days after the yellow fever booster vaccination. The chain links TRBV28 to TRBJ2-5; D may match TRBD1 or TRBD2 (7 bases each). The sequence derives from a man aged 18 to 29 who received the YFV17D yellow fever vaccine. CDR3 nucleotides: TGTGCCAGCAGTCCAGGGGGAGCGGGGCTACAAGAGACCCAGTACTTC. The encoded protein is CASSPGGAGLQETQYF. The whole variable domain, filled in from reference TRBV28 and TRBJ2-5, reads DVKVTQSSRYLVKRTGEKVFLECVQDMDHENMFWYRQDPGLGLRLIYFSYDVKMKEKGDIPEGYSVSREKKERFSLILESASTNQTSMYLCASSPGGAGLQETQYFGPGTRLLVL.